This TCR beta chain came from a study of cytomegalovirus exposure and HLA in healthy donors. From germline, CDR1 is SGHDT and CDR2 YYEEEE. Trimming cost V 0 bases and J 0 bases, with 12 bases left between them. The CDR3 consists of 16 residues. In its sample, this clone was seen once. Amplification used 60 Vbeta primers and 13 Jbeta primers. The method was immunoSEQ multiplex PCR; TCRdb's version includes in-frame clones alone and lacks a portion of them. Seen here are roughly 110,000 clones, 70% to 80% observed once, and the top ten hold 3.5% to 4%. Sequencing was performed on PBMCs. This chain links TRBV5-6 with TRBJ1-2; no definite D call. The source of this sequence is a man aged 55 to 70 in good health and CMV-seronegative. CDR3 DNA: TGTGCCAGCAGCTTGGTACGGGGAAAGGCTAACTATGGCTACACCTTC. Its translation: CASSLVRGKANYGYTF.